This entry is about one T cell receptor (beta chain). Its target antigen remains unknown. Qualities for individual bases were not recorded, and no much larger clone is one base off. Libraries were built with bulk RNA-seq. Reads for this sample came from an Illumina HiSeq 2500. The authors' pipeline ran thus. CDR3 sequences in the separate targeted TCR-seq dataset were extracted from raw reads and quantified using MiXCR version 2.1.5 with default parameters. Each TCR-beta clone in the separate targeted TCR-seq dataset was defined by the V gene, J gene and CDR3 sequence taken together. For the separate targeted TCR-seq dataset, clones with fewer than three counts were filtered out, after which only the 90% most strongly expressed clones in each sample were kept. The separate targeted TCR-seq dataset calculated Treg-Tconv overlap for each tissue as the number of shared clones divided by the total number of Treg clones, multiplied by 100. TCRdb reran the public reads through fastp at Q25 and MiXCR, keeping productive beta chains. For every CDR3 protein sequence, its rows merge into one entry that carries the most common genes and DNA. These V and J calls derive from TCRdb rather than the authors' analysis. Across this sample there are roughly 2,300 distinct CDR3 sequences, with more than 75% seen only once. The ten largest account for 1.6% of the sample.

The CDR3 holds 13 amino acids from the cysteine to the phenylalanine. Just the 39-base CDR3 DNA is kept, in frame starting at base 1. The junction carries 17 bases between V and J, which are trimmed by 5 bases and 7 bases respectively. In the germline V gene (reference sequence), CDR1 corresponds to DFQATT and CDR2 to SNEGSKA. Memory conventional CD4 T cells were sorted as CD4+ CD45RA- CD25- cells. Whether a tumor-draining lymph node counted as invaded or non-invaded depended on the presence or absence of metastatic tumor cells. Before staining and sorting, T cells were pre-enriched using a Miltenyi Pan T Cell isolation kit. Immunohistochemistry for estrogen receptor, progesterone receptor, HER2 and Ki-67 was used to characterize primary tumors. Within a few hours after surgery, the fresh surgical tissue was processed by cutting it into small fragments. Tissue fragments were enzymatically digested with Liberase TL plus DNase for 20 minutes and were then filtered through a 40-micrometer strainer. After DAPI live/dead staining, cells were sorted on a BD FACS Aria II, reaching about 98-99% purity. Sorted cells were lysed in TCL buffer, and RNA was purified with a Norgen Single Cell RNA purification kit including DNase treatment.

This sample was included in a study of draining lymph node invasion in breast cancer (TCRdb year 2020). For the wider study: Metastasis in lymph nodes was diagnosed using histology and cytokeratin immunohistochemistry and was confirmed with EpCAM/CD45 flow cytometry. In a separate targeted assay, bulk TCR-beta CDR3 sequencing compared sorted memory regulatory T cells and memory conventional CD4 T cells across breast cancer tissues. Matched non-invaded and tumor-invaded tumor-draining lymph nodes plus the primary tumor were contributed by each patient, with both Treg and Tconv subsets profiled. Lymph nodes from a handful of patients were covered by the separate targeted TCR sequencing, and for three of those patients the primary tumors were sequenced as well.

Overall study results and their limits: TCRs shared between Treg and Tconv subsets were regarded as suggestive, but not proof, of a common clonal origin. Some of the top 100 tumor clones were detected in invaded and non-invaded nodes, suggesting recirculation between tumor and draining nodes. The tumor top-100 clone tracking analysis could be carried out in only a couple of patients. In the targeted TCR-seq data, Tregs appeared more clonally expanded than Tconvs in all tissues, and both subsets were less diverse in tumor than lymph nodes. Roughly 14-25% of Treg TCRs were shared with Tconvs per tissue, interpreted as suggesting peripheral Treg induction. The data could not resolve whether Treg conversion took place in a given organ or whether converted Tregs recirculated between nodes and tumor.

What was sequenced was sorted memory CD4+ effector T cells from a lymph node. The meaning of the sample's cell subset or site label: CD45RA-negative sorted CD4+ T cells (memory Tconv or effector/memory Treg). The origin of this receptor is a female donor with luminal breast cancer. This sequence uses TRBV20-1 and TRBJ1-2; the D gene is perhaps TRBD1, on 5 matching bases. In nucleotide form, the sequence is TGCAGTGCTCGGAACCAGAGGGGAGTTGGCTACACCTTC. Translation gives CSARNQRGVGYTF.